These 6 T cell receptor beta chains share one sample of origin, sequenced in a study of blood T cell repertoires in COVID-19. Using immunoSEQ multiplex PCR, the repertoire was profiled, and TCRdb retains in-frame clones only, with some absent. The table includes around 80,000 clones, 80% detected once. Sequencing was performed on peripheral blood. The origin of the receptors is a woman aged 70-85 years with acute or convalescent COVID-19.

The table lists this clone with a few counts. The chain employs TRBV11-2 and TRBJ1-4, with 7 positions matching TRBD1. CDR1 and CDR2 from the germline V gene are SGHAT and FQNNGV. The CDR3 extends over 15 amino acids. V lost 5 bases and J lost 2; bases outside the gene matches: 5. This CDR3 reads CASSTTGATNEKLFF. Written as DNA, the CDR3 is TGTGCCAGCAGCACAACAGGGGCGACTAATGAAAAACTGTTTTTT.

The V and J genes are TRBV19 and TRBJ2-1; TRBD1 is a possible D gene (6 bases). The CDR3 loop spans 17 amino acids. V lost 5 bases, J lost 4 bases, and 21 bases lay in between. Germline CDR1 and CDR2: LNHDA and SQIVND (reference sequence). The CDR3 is CASSDLTGGSVYNEQFF. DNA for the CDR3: TGTGCCAGTAGTGATCTGACAGGCGGCTCTGTGTACAATGAGCAGTTCTTC.

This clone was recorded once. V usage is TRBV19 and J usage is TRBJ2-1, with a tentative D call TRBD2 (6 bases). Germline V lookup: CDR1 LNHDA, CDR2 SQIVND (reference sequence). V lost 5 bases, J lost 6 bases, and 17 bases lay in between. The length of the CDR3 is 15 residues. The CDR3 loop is CASSQTSSIPNEQFF. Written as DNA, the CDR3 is TGTGCCAGTAGTCAGACTAGTTCTATTCCCAATGAGCAGTTCTTC.

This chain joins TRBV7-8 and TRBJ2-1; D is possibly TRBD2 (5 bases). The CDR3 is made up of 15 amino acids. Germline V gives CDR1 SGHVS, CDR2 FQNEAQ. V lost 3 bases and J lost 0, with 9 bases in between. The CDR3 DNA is TGTGCCAGCAGCTTGATCACTAGCTCCTACAATGAGCAGTTCTTC. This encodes CASSLITSSYNEQFF.

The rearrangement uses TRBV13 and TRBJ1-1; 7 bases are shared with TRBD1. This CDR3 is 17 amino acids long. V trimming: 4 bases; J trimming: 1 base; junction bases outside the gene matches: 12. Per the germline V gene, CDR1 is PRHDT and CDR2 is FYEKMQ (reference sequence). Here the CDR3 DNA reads TGTGCCAGCAGCTCCGACAGGGTGGGAGAAAAGAACACTGAAGCTTTCTTT. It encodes CASSSDRVGEKNTEAFF.

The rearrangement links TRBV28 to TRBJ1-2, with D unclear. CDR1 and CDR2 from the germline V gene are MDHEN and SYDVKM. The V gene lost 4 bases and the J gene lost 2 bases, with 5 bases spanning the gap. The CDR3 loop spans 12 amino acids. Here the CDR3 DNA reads TGTGCCAGCAGTTACAGCAACTATGGCTACACCTTC. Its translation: CASSYSNYGYTF.